One sample yielded the 22 T cell receptor beta chains listed below, sequenced in a study of blood T cells in healthy people across ages. A sample-barcoded 5' primer and a J-beta primer mix were used in a second PCR of about 6 to 11 cycles. From the 5' RACE reads, TCRdb called clonotypes with MiXCR, one entry per CDR3 protein. Of about a million distinct CDR3 sequences in the sample, about 53% were seen once. Sequenced input: blood. These receptors were collected from a woman aged 55-70 years in good health.

The rearrangement joins TRBV7-8 to TRBJ2-1; 8 positions match TRBD2. V shed 3 bases, J shed 8 bases, and the junction held 9 bases outside the gene matches. The CDR3 is 15 amino acids. CDR1 and CDR2 from the germline V gene are SGHVS and FQNEAQ. CDR3 protein: CASSFSGTSFYEQFF. CDR3 DNA: TGTGCCAGCAGCTTCTCCGGGACTAGTTTCTATGAGCAGTTCTTC.

The rearrangement links TRBV14 to TRBJ2-2; D ambiguous. The CDR3 is made up of 13 amino acids. Germline CDR1 reads SGHDN; CDR2 reads FVKESK. V was trimmed by 2 bases and J by 7 bases, leaving 8 bases between them. DNA of the CDR3: TGTGCCAGCAGCCAAATTTTTAGCGGGGAGCTGTTTTTT. Its protein is CASSQIFSGELFF.

This sequence joins TRBV11-2 and TRBJ2-1; D gene ambiguous. The V and J ends lost 5 bases and 0 bases respectively, with 14 bases between them. This CDR3 comprises 16 residues. Per germline, CDR1 SGHAT and CDR2 FQNNGV. The CDR3 loop reads CASSPRAAASYNEQFF. The CDR3 DNA reads as TGTGCCAGCAGCCCCCGTGCAGCAGCCTCCTACAATGAGCAGTTCTTC.

J is TRBJ1-4 and V is TRBV4-1; 7 bases fit TRBD1. V shed 1 base and J 4 bases; nucleotides not matched to a gene: 0. Germline CDR1 is MGHRA and CDR2 is YSYEKL. CDR3 length: 14 amino acids. The CDR3 region has the DNA TGCGCCAGCAGCCAAGCAGGGGGTAATGAAAAACTGTTTTTT. Translation gives CASSQAGGNEKLFF.

This clonotype was detected only a few times. V is TRBV6-6 and J is TRBJ1-2; weak D call: TRBD1 (5 bases). The germline CDR1 and CDR2 sequences are MNHNY and SVGAGI (reference sequence). The germline V and J ends were trimmed by 6 bases and 0 bases, with 14 bases remaining between them. This CDR3 region has 15 residues. CDR3: CASSGRGQANYGYTF. CDR3 DNA sequence: TGTGCCAGCAGCGGCCGGGGCCAGGCTAACTATGGCTACACCTTC.

This clonotype was picked up many times. This chain joins TRBV29-1 and TRBJ2-3; TRBD1 agrees at 8 bases. Germline CDR1 reads SQVTM; CDR2 reads ANQGSEA. The J segment lost 1 base and the V segment lost 4 bases, leaving 1 base of the junction unmatched. CDR3 length: 13 amino acids. Written as DNA, the CDR3 is TGCAGCGTTGGACAGGGGCGCACAGATACGCAGTATTTT. Amino acids: CSVGQGRTDTQYF.

This clonotype was recorded once. The V gene is TRBV6-6, the J gene TRBJ2-3; 12 bases match TRBD2. Trimming cost V 6 bases and J 3 bases; bases outside gene matches: 10. The CDR3 is 17 residues long. The germline V gene encodes CDR1 MNHNY and CDR2 SVGAGI (reference sequence). The CDR3 is CASSHQGTSGRTDTQYF. The CDR3 region has the DNA TGTGCCAGCAGCCACCAAGGGACTAGCGGGCGTACAGATACGCAGTATTTT.

There are a few counts of this clonotype. The J gene is TRBJ2-5, the V gene TRBV12-3 or TRBV12-4; D may match TRBD1 or TRBD2 (5 bases each). The CDR3 contains 15 residues. V was cut by 6 bases and J by 5 bases, with 19 bases left in between. CDR3 sequence reads: CASRPGRLSAETQYF. CDR3 DNA: TGTGCCAGCAGGCCGGGACGGCTTTCAGCGGAGACCCAGTACTTC.

The V and J genes are TRBV9 and TRBJ2-7; 7 nucleotides agree with TRBD2. V gave up 2 bases and J gave up 6 bases; unmatched junction bases: 8. The germline V gene encodes CDR1 SGDLS and CDR2 YYNGEE. The CDR3 runs 14 residues. CDR3 protein: CASSVSSGGPEQYF. For the CDR3, the DNA is TGTGCCAGCAGCGTTTCGTCGGGAGGCCCCGAGCAGTACTTC. Variable domain in full (rest from reference TRBV9 and TRBJ2-7): DSGVTQTPKHLITATGQRVTLRCSPRSGDLSVYWYQQSLDQGLQFLIQYYNGEERAKGNILERFSAQQFPDLHSELNLSSLELGDSALYFCASSVSSGGPEQYFGPGTRLTVT.

This clonotype was seen only a few times. As DNA, the CDR3 is TGTGCCAGCTACTCGGGGGGCTGGAACACTGAAGCTTTCTTT. The encoded protein is CASYSGGWNTEAFF. This chain uses TRBV25-1 with TRBJ1-1; D may be TRBD1 (6 bases). The CDR3 extends over 14 amino acids. Germline V lookup: CDR1 MGHDK, CDR2 SYGVNS. With 8 bases removed from V and 1 base from J, the gap between germline ends came to 14 bases.

This chain connects TRBV2 to TRBJ2-7; 8 bases are a match to TRBD1. The CDR3 sequence is 13 residues long. CDR1 and CDR2 (germline): SNHLY, FYNNEI. The trim removed 5 bases at V and 7 bases at J, leaving 7 bases unmatched. The CDR3 DNA reads TGTGCCAGCAGTTTTCAGGGGGCAGGAGAGCAGTACTTC. Protein sequence: CASSFQGAGEQYF.

The chain links TRBV7-3 to TRBJ2-7, with TRBD1 identical over 12 bases. The CDR3 contains 15 residues. Germline CDR1 SGHTA, CDR2 FQGTGA. V gave up 2 bases and J gave up 5 bases; unmatched junction bases: 4. CDR3 in DNA: TGTGCCAGCAGCTTAGCTGGGACAGGGGGCCACGAGCAGTACTTC. Translated, it gives CASSLAGTGGHEQYF.

This clonotype was detected a few times. DNA of the CDR3: TGTGCCAGCAGCTTCCTACCGCGGGAGGGCACATTTGAGACCCAGTACTTC. It specifies CASSFLPREGTFETQYF. V and J are TRBV7-2 and TRBJ2-7, with TRBD2 matching 9 bases. The DNA end lines up better with TRBJ2-5; the J call may be wrong. Germline V gene lookup returns CDR1 SGHTA and CDR2 FQGNSA. The CDR3 contains 17 residues.

This chain uses TRBV7-3 with TRBJ2-5, with D perhaps assigned TRBD1 or TRBD2 (6 bases each). Trimming cost V 5 bases and J 11 bases, with 18 bases left between them. In germline, CDR1 is SGHTA, CDR2 FQGTGA. The CDR3 covers 13 residues. The CDR3 spells CASSPQGSGEQYF. The DNA of the CDR3 is TGTGCCAGCAGCCCCCAGGGGTCGGGGGAGCAGTACTTC.

The J gene is TRBJ2-3, the V gene TRBV4-3; TRBD2 is a possible D gene (5 bases). The germline V and J ends were trimmed by 2 bases and 3 bases, with 12 bases remaining between them. The CDR3 consists of 15 residues. The germline V gene has CDR1 LGHNA and CDR2 YSLEER. The CDR3 spells CASSQSMGSTDTQYF. The DNA for the CDR3 is TGCGCCAGCAGCCAATCGATGGGGAGTACAGATACGCAGTATTTT.

The chain is built from TRBV7-8 and TRBJ2-4; D ambiguous. The CDR3 totals 14 residues. Trimming shortened V by 5 bases and J by 1 base, and 9 bases separated the two germline ends. The germline V gene has CDR1 SGHVS and CDR2 FQNEAQ. This CDR3 is CASSPQRAKNIQYF. DNA of the CDR3: TGTGCCAGCAGCCCCCAACGGGCCAAAAACATTCAGTACTTC.

The chain links TRBV2 to TRBJ2-4; weak D call: TRBD2 (6 bases). The J call is doubtful: the DNA matches TRBJ2-7 better. Germline values: CDR1 SNHLY, CDR2 FYNNEI. This CDR3 contains 14 residues. This CDR3 reads CASDLAGSTYEQYF. The CDR3 bases are TGTGCCAGCGATCTGGCGGGATCGACGTACGAGCAGTACTTC.

V gene TRBV29-1 combines with J gene TRBJ1-2, with unresolved D. V lost 1 base and J 8 bases, leaving 8 bases between the germline ends. CDR1 and CDR2 from the germline V gene are SQVTM and ANQGSEA. The CDR3 length is 11 residues. CDR3 sequence reads: CSVEAGKGYTF. CDR3 sequence (DNA): TGCAGCGTTGAAGCAGGAAAAGGCTACACCTTC.

The V gene is TRBV10-3, the J gene TRBJ2-7; D call uncertain. V was cut by 7 bases and J by 0 bases, with 10 bases left in between. CDR1 ENHRY and CDR2 SYGVKD come from the germline V gene. This CDR3 is built from 13 residues. CDR3 region: CAIMGKSSYEQYF. The DNA for the CDR3 is TGTGCCATCATGGGGAAGAGCTCCTACGAGCAGTACTTC.

As regards this clonotype: An end of the junction does not agree with germline; a read error may underlie this. This chain links TRBV20-1 with TRBJ2-1, with 10 bases aligning to TRBD2. This CDR3 has 14 residues. The V gene's germline CDR1 is DFQATT and CDR2 SNEGSKA (reference sequence). CDR3 bases: TGCAGTGCTATAGCGGGAGGATCATACAATGTGCAGTTCTTC. It encodes CSAIAGGSYNVQFF.

This clonotype was observed a few times. The chain carries TRBV5-1 and TRBJ1-1, with D hard to call. Germline lookup yields CDR1 SGHRS and CDR2 YFSETQ. CDR3 length: 16 residues. The V end lost 2 bases, the J end lost 0 bases, and 14 bases lay between the germline ends. The CDR3 nucleotides are TGCGCCAGCAGCTTACGTTCGGGGTCCTTGAACACTGAAGCTTTCTTT. Amino acid sequence: CASSLRSGSLNTEAFF.

This clonotype was found a few times. J is TRBJ2-4 and V is TRBV28; TRBD2 matches at 15 bases. V lost 8 bases, J lost 2 bases, and 7 bases stayed unmatched. This CDR3 has 17 residues. Germline-derived CDR1 and CDR2 are MDHEN and SYDVKM. The CDR3 loop reads CASGLAGGPLTKNIQYF. DNA of the CDR3: TGTGCCAGCGGACTAGCGGGAGGGCCGCTAACCAAAAACATTCAGTACTTC.